The rows below give T cell receptor beta chains drawn from one sample of a study of blood T cell repertoires in COVID-19. TCRdb keeps only in-frame clones here, not all; method: immunoSEQ multiplex PCR. The sample gives 140,000 to 150,000 clones, around 80% of which show up once; 5.5% to 7% is in the top ten. Sequencing was carried out using PBMCs or T cells enriched from blood (not recorded which). The receptors shown here come from a woman in her forties or fifties who had recovered from COVID-19. Each CDR3 is given with its conserved first and last residue. Fields, in order: D gene, J gene, clone size, V gene, CDR3 DNA, CDR3 protein. A D gene is named only where the DNA matches it firmly. The size entry is marked missing in some rows and otherwise reads once, few, many or a size class.

NA,TRBJ2-7,NA,TRBV6-1,TGTGCCAGCAGTGAAGACCGGGCGGGTTCCTACGAGCAGTACTTC,CASSEDRAGSYEQYF
TRBD2,TRBJ2-1,NA,TRBV5-1,TGCGCCAGCAGCTTGGTGCCTAGCGGGGAGGGTGAGCAGTTCTTC,CASSLVPSGEGEQFF
TRBD1,TRBJ1-2,few,TRBV2,TGTGCCAGCAGTACCCCAGGGGGCAGGTATGGCTACACCTTC,CASSTPGGRYGYTF
TRBD1,TRBJ2-5,NA,TRBV9,TGTGCCAGCAGGGGACTGAACAGGGACAGGGGTTCGGAGACCCAGTACTTC,CASRGLNRDRGSETQYF
NA,TRBJ1-2,NA,TRBV24-1,TGTGCCACCAGTGATACCGACAGGTACTATGGCTACACCTTC,CATSDTDRYYGYTF
TRBD1,TRBJ2-4,few,TRBV28,TGTGCCAGCAGTTTCCCGACAGGGGCTGGGGCCAAAAACATTCAGTACTTC,CASSFPTGAGAKNIQYF
NA,TRBJ1-3,NA,TRBV20-1,TGCAGTGCTAGTGACTTTGGACAGTTCTCTGGAAACACCATATATTTT,CSASDFGQFSGNTIYF
NA,TRBJ2-2,few,TRBV24-1,TGTGCCACCGCTGGGCAAGCCACAGCGAACACCGGGGAGCTGTTTTTT,CATAGQATANTGELFF
TRBD1,TRBJ2-7,NA,TRBV6-5,TGTGCCAGCAGTTATTACGACAGGGATGGCTACGAGCAGTACTTC,CASSYYDRDGYEQYF
NA,TRBJ2-5,NA,TRBV19,TGTGCCAGTAGTAGGACCGACAGGCGAGAAGAGACCCAGTACTTC,CASSRTDRREETQYF
TRBD1,TRBJ1-3,few,TRBV18,TGTGCCAGCTCATTCTCCGGGACAGCTGGAAACACCATATATTTT,CASSFSGTAGNTIYF
TRBD2,TRBJ2-1,NA,TRBV14,TGTGCCAGCAGCCAAGATTCGGGGGGGCCTTACAATGAGCAGTTCTTC,CASSQDSGGPYNEQFF
TRBD1,TRBJ2-7,NA,TRBV6-5,TGTGCCAGCGGACACCGGGACAGGTCCTACGAGCAGTACTTC,CASGHRDRSYEQYF
TRBD1,TRBJ1-5,NA,TRBV7-2,TGTGCCAGCAGCTCCCAGGGGGGTCAGCCCCAGCATTTT,CASSSQGGQPQHF
NA,TRBJ1-2,NA,TRBV27,TGTGCCAGCAGTTCTTCACTCGACAACTACTATGGCTACACCTTC,CASSSSLDNYYGYTF
NA,TRBJ1-2,once,TRBV20-1,TGCAGTGCCACGAATCAGTTCGGCTACACCTTC,CSATNQFGYTF
NA,TRBJ2-7,NA,TRBV27,TGTGCCAGCAGTCTTGACAGAGCCTACGAGCAGTACTTC,CASSLDRAYEQYF
TRBD1,TRBJ2-2,NA,TRBV13,TGTGCCAGCAACTACTGGACAGGAACGAACACCGGGGAGCTGTTTTTT,CASNYWTGTNTGELFF